These T cell receptor beta chains were read from a single sample in a study of cytomegalovirus exposure and HLA in healthy donors. TCRdb keeps only in-frame clones here, not all; method: immunoSEQ multiplex PCR. Its clone listing holds 65,000 to 95,000 clones. Source material: PBMCs. The source of these receptors is a female donor in good health and CMV-seropositive. Both conserved end residues are part of each CDR3. D genes are given only for firm matches.

j_call v_call d_call cdr3_nt cdr3_aa
TRBJ1-5 TRBV10-1 NA TGCGCCAGCAGGGGGGCAGGCCCACGATTCTATCAGCCCCAGCATTTT CASRGAGPRFYQPQHF
TRBJ1-1 TRBV18 TRBD1 TGTGCCAGCCAGGGGGCAGTTAGAACTGAAGCTTTCTTT CASQGAVRTEAFF
TRBJ1-2 TRBV4-1 TRBD1 TGCGCCAGCAGCCCCGAAGGAGAGCGGACAGGGCCATTTGATGGCTACACCTTC CASSPEGERTGPFDGYTF
TRBJ2-7 TRBV4-3 TRBD2 TGCGCCAGCAGCACTACTAGCGGGTACGAGCAGTACTTC CASSTTSGYEQYF
TRBJ2-2 TRBV28 TRBD2 TGTGCCAGCACAGCGGGAGAAGGTACCGGGGAGCTGTTTTTT CASTAGEGTGELFF
TRBJ1-2 TRBV29-1 NA TGCAGCGTTGACACAGGTCTCTATGGCTACACCTTC CSVDTGLYGYTF
TRBJ1-2 TRBV6-5 TRBD1 TGTGCCAGCAGACCCCCCGACAGGGTATATGGCTACACCTTC CASRPPDRVYGYTF
TRBJ1-5 TRBV18 TRBD1 TGTGCCAGCTCACGAGAGACAGGGCCAAGCCAGCCCCAGCATTTT CASSRETGPSQPQHF
TRBJ2-5 TRBV10-1 TRBD1 TGCGCCAGCAGTGGTCGACAGGGGGCTGGGGAGACCCAGTACTTC CASSGRQGAGETQYF
TRBJ2-3 TRBV10-3 TRBD2 TGTGCCATCAGTGAGTCTTGGCGGGAGGGCCTTGAAGCAGATACGCAGTATTTT CAISESWREGLEADTQYF
TRBJ1-1 TRBV14 NA TGTGCCAGCAGCCAATGGAGGGCCACTGAAGCTTTCTTT CASSQWRATEAFF
TRBJ1-2 TRBV28 NA TGTGCCAGCAGTTTTGGGGGGGCCGGTGGCTACACCTTC CASSFGGAGGYTF
TRBJ2-7 TRBV30 TRBD1 TGTGCCTGGAGGGGACAGGGTGGGTACGAGCAGTACTTC CAWRGQGGYEQYF
TRBJ2-6 TRBV6-5 NA TGTGCCAGCAGTACAGGGAACCCTGGGGCCAACGTCCTGACTTTC CASSTGNPGANVLTF
TRBJ2-7 TRBV11-2 TRBD2 TGTGCCAGCAGTTTAAGCGGGGGGGCGTCCTACGAGCAGTACTTC CASSLSGGASYEQYF
TRBJ1-2 TRBV5-6 TRBD1 TGTGCCAGCAGCTACGGGACAGGGCAGGGGGGCTACACCTTC CASSYGTGQGGYTF
TRBJ2-3 TRBV7-9 NA TGTGCCAGCAGCCCCCAAGATACGCAGTATTTT CASSPQDTQYF
TRBJ1-2 TRBV27 NA TGTGCCAGCAGTTCCAGGGGCACGGCCTTCTTTGGCTACACCTTC CASSSRGTAFFGYTF
TRBJ1-3 TRBV4-1 NA TGCGCCAGCAGCCGGGCACTCAGCTCTGGAAACACCATATATTTT CASSRALSSGNTIYF
TRBJ2-7 TRBV5-6 TRBD2 TGTGCCAGCAGCCCGGGGGGGTACGAGCAGTACTTC CASSPGGYEQYF
TRBJ1-2 TRBV9 NA TGTGCCAGCAGCCCGACCGACAGCAACTATGGCTACACCTTC CASSPTDSNYGYTF
TRBJ2-5 TRBV9 TRBD2 TGTGCCAGCAGCGCGGGACTAGCGGACCAAGAGACCCAGTACTTC CASSAGLADQETQYF
TRBJ1-2 TRBV7-8 NA TGTGCCAGCAGCTTAGCTCTCGGGAGCAACTATGGCTACACCTTC CASSLALGSNYGYTF
TRBJ2-1 TRBV19 NA TGTGCCAGTAGTATATTAAATGGCGGGCAGTTCTTC CASSILNGGQFF
TRBJ2-1 TRBV14 TRBD2 TGTGCCAGCAGCCAAGGACTAGCGGGGGGGCAAAATGAGCAGTTCTTC CASSQGLAGGQNEQFF
TRBJ1-5 TRBV28 NA TGTGCCAGCAGTTTATCGGCAGGGATGAGCAATCAGCCCCAGCATTTT CASSLSAGMSNQPQHF
TRBJ2-3 TRBV27 TRBD2 TGTGCCAGCAGTCCTAGCGGGATTAAGACAGATACGCAGTATTTT CASSPSGIKTDTQYF
TRBJ2-1 TRBV2 TRBD2 TGTGCCAGCAGTGAGGGACTAGGCTACCATGAGCAGTTCTTC CASSEGLGYHEQFF
TRBJ1-2 TRBV7-2 NA TGTGCCAGCAGCCCCGACTGGACATCCTTAAGCTACACCTTC CASSPDWTSLSYTF
TRBJ2-5 TRBV14 TRBD2 TGTGCCAGCAGCCAAGAGTCGGGACTAGCGGGATATCTGGAGACCCAGTACTTC CASSQESGLAGYLETQYF
TRBJ1-2 TRBV4-2 NA TGTGCCAGCAGCCAGGCCGAAGGAGGCCCCAGGTATGGCTACACCTTC CASSQAEGGPRYGYTF
TRBJ1-1 TRBV7-6 NA TGTGCCAGCAGCTTAGCCGACAGCTTGAACACTGAAGCTTTCTTT CASSLADSLNTEAFF
TRBJ1-2 TRBV5-6 TRBD1 TGTGCCAGCAGCTGGGACAGGATCAGCTACACCTTC CASSWDRISYTF
TRBJ1-1 TRBV7-8 NA TGTGCCAGCAGCTTGGCCCAGGGCCTCAACACTGAAGCTTTCTTT CASSLAQGLNTEAFF
TRBJ2-3 TRBV28 NA TGTGCCAGCAGAAGGGACTCCACAGATACGCAGTATTTT CASRRDSTDTQYF
TRBJ1-1 TRBV11-3 NA TGTGCCAGCAGGCCAGGTGGGGACTCGAACACTGAAGCTTTCTTT CASRPGGDSNTEAFF
TRBJ1-2 TRBV14 NA TGTGCCAGCAGCCAGTTGGACACCTTCTATGGCTACACCTTC CASSQLDTFYGYTF
TRBJ1-2 TRBV9 NA TGTGCCAGCAGCCCCGGGGGGGGAAGTTATGGCTACACCTTC CASSPGGGSYGYTF
TRBJ1-2 TRBV19 TRBD1 TGTGCCAGTCTCACAACGTCTGGGACAGGGGCCGGCTACACCTTC CASLTTSGTGAGYTF
TRBJ2-5 TRBV25-1 TRBD1 TGTGCCAGCAGTGACGACAGGGAACAGTACTTC CASSDDREQYF
TRBJ2-1 TRBV9 TRBD1 TGTGCCAGCAGCGAGGGACAGGGGGTCTGGGATGAGCAGTTCTTC CASSEGQGVWDEQFF
TRBJ2-3 TRBV6-1 TRBD2 TGTGCCAGCCGGGGGGGGCGATACACAGATACGCAGTATTTT CASRGGRYTDTQYF
TRBJ2-7 TRBV19 NA TGTGCCAGTAGTTTTTCCCACTCCTACGAGCAGTACTTC CASSFSHSYEQYF
TRBJ2-5 TRBV7-8 TRBD2 TGTGCCAGCAGCTTAGCTACGACTAGCGGGAGTAGAGGAGACTTC CASSLATTSGSRGDF
TRBJ1-2 TRBV6-1 NA TGTGCCCTGGGAGGGGGGGCGCATAGGTATGAGGGCTACACCTTC CALGGGAHRYEGYTF
TRBJ2-1 TRBV27 TRBD1 TGTGCCAGCAACTTGTTTAGGGGGCACAATGAGCAGTTCTTC CASNLFRGHNEQFF
TRBJ1-2 TRBV7-8 TRBD1 TGTGCCAGCAGCTTAGCTGGCAGGGGGCGTTTAGTCCTTGGCTACACCTTC CASSLAGRGRLVLGYTF
TRBJ2-1 TRBV4-1 TRBD2 TGCGCCAGCAGCCAACCCGGGACTACCTCTGAGCAGTTCTTC CASSQPGTTSEQFF
TRBJ1-5 TRBV29-1 NA TGCAGCGTTGGGGACGGGGGGGAGCCCCAGCATTTT CSVGDGGEPQHF
TRBJ2-3 TRBV5-4 NA TGTGCCAGCAGCGTCTCAGGGAGGGGGGGCACAGATACGCAGTATTTT CASSVSGRGGTDTQYF
TRBJ2-7 TRBV5-6 TRBD2 TGTGCCAGCAGCCCCGTCACTAGCGGAGACTACGAGCAGTACTTC CASSPVTSGDYEQYF
TRBJ1-1 TRBV7-9 TRBD1 TGTGCCAGCAGCCCGACAGGGGGCTGGAGGACTGAAGCTTTCTTT CASSPTGGWRTEAFF
TRBJ2-5 TRBV11-2 TRBD2 TGTGCCAGCAGCGCTCCAATACTAGCGGGCCAAGAGACCCAGTACTTC CASSAPILAGQETQYF
TRBJ2-2 TRBV4-1 NA TGCGCCAGCAGCCCCGGGGGGCGGCCTAGTACCGCGAACACCGGGGAGCTGTTTTTT CASSPGGRPSTANTGELFF
TRBJ1-2 TRBV19 NA TGTGCCAGTAGTATAGGCGTGGAGACCTATGGCTACACCTTC CASSIGVETYGYTF
TRBJ1-4 TRBV4-3 NA TGCGCCAGCAGCCGAGAGACAGGATCGTCAACTAATGAAAAACTGTTTTTT CASSRETGSSTNEKLFF
TRBJ1-4 TRBV28 NA TGTGCCAGCAGTTTACCCACAGGGATCCGTGAAAAACTGTTTTTT CASSLPTGIREKLFF
TRBJ2-1 TRBV30 TRBD2 TGTGCCTGGAGTGTACCCAGCGGGGGGGCCCATGAGCAGTTCTTC CAWSVPSGGAHEQFF